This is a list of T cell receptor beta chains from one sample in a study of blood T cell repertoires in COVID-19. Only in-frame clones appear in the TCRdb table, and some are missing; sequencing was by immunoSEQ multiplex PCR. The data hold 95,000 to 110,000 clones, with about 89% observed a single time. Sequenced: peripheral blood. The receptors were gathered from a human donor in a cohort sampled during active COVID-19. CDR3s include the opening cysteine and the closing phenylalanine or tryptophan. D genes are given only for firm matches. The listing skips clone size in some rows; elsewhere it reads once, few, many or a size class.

CDR3 DNA: TGTGCCAGCAGTGGCCGTGGGGCAGACTTCAAAACCGGGGAGCTGTTTTTT
CDR3 protein: CASSGRGADFKTGELFF
clone size: NA
J gene: TRBJ2-2
V gene: TRBV6-1
D gene: NA

CDR3 DNA: TGTGCCAGCAGGGTGGGGGGAAACACTGAAGCTTTCTTT
CDR3 protein: CASRVGGNTEAFF
clone size: NA
J gene: TRBJ1-1
V gene: TRBV28
D gene: NA

CDR3 DNA: TGTGCCAGCAGCGTCGGGGGGGGTGGCACAGATACGCAGTATTTT
CDR3 protein: CASSVGGGGTDTQYF
clone size: once
J gene: TRBJ2-3
V gene: TRBV5-4
D gene: TRBD2

CDR3 DNA: TGCGCCAGTTCCACTCTCCGGGGTCGGTATCAGCCCCAGCATTTT
CDR3 protein: CASSTLRGRYQPQHF
clone size: NA
J gene: TRBJ1-5
V gene: TRBV4-1
D gene: NA

CDR3 DNA: TGTGCCAGCAGTTACAAACAAACAGGGGGCGGCGAGCAGTACTTC
CDR3 protein: CASSYKQTGGGEQYF
clone size: NA
J gene: TRBJ2-7
V gene: TRBV6-6
D gene: TRBD1

CDR3 DNA: TGTGCCAGCAGCCAAGCTAGCGACACTAAAACCTACGAGCAGTACTTC
CDR3 protein: CASSQASDTKTYEQYF
clone size: NA
J gene: TRBJ2-7
V gene: TRBV4-2
D gene: NA

CDR3 DNA: TGCGCCAGCAGCAACGGACAGTTTTCCTCCAATGAGCAGTTCTTC
CDR3 protein: CASSNGQFSSNEQFF
clone size: NA
J gene: TRBJ2-1
V gene: TRBV5-1
D gene: NA

CDR3 DNA: TGTGCCAGCAGTTACAGACATAAAGAGACCCAGTACTTC
CDR3 protein: CASSYRHKETQYF
clone size: NA
J gene: TRBJ2-5
V gene: TRBV6-5
D gene: NA

CDR3 DNA: TGTGCCAGTAGCAAGTCCGGGACAGGGGAGGCCAAAAACATTCAGTACTTC
CDR3 protein: CASSKSGTGEAKNIQYF
clone size: NA
J gene: TRBJ2-4
V gene: TRBV19
D gene: TRBD1

CDR3 DNA: TGTGCCACCAGCAGAGGCTCAGAAGAGACCCAGTACTTC
CDR3 protein: CATSRGSEETQYF
clone size: NA
J gene: TRBJ2-5
V gene: TRBV15
D gene: NA

CDR3 DNA: TGCGCCAGCAGCTTCGGGGACAGGGGGCTTGCCGAGCAGTACTTC
CDR3 protein: CASSFGDRGLAEQYF
clone size: once
J gene: TRBJ2-7
V gene: TRBV5-1
D gene: TRBD1

CDR3 DNA: TGTGCCAGCAGCTTAGCTAGGAGTAGGACAGATACGCAGTATTTT
CDR3 protein: CASSLARSRTDTQYF
clone size: once
J gene: TRBJ2-3
V gene: TRBV7-8
D gene: NA

CDR3 DNA: TGTGCCAGCACCCTGGGGGGGGGATATGAAAAACTGTTTTTT
CDR3 protein: CASTLGGGYEKLFF
clone size: NA
J gene: TRBJ1-4
V gene: TRBV5-6
D gene: NA

CDR3 DNA: TGTGCCAGCAACAGAGGGGTAGCGGGAGGTCCAGAGACCCAGTACTTC
CDR3 protein: CASNRGVAGGPETQYF
clone size: NA
J gene: TRBJ2-5
V gene: TRBV9
D gene: TRBD2

CDR3 DNA: TGTGCCAGCGCTTCTACTACAGGGTTAGAGACCCAGTACTTC
CDR3 protein: CASASTTGLETQYF
clone size: NA
J gene: TRBJ2-5
V gene: TRBV7-9
D gene: NA

CDR3 DNA: TGTGCCAGCATGGGACAGTACTACTATGGCTACACCTTC
CDR3 protein: CASMGQYYYGYTF
clone size: NA
J gene: TRBJ1-2
V gene: TRBV19
D gene: TRBD1

CDR3 DNA: TGTGCCAGCACTAGCGGGGGGGACTCCTACAATGAGCAGTTCTTC
CDR3 protein: CASTSGGDSYNEQFF
clone size: NA
J gene: TRBJ2-1
V gene: TRBV27
D gene: TRBD2

CDR3 DNA: TGTGCCAGCACGGAACAGAGTTCTAACTATGGCTACACCTTC
CDR3 protein: CASTEQSSNYGYTF
clone size: NA
J gene: TRBJ1-2
V gene: TRBV5-8
D gene: NA

CDR3 DNA: TGTGCCAGCAGCTCAGGGACAGAAAATTCACCCCTCCACTTT
CDR3 protein: CASSSGTENSPLHF
clone size: NA
J gene: TRBJ1-6
V gene: TRBV7-9
D gene: TRBD1

CDR3 DNA: TGTGCCAGTAGTATAGGAGGGCGGGGGGGCCCCGCCGGTGAGCAGTTCTTC
CDR3 protein: CASSIGGRGGPAGEQFF
clone size: NA
J gene: TRBJ2-1
V gene: TRBV19
D gene: TRBD2

CDR3 DNA: TGTGCCAGCAGCTTATTTGGGGGACTAGATCCCTCAGATACGCAGTATTTT
CDR3 protein: CASSLFGGLDPSDTQYF
clone size: NA
J gene: TRBJ2-3
V gene: TRBV7-3
D gene: TRBD2

CDR3 DNA: TGTGCCAGTAGACAGACAGGGTACGATTATAGCAATCAGCCCCAGCATTTT
CDR3 protein: CASRQTGYDYSNQPQHF
clone size: few
J gene: TRBJ1-5
V gene: TRBV19
D gene: TRBD1

CDR3 DNA: TGTGCCAGCAGACCAAGGGGGCAGTCTGGAAACACCATATATTTT
CDR3 protein: CASRPRGQSGNTIYF
clone size: few
J gene: TRBJ1-3
V gene: TRBV2
D gene: TRBD1

CDR3 DNA: TGTGCCAGCAGCTTAGATCCCCCATATGGAGGGGCTGGCTACACCTTC
CDR3 protein: CASSLDPPYGGAGYTF
clone size: NA
J gene: TRBJ1-2
V gene: TRBV11-2
D gene: NA